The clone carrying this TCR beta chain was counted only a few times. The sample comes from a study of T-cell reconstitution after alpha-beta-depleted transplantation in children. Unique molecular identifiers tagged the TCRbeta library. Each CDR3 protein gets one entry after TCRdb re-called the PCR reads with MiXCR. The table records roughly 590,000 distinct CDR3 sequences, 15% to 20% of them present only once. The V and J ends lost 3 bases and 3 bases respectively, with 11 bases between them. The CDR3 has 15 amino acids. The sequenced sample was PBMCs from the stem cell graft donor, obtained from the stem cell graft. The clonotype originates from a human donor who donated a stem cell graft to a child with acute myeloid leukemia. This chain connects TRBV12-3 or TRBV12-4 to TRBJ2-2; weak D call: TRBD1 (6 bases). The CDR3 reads CASSFGQPDTGELFF. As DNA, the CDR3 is TGTGCCAGCAGTTTCGGACAGCCGGACACCGGGGAGCTGTTTTTT.